Listed below are T cell receptor beta chains from one sample, sequenced in a study of OX40 agonist ivuxolimab in advanced cancers. Method: immunoSEQ multiplex PCR; TCRdb's copy keeps in-frame clones and lacks some. This table holds approximately 41,000 clones, roughly 89% found once. Sequences were derived from CD4+ or CD8+ T cells sorted from blood, sampled in a trial of the OX40 agonist ivuxolimab. These receptors came from an adult with an advanced solid tumor such as melanoma, head and neck, liver or kidney cancer. The CDR3 runs from the conserved cysteine through the conserved F or W. The D gene is left open where the match is weak. Size is stated for part of the rows, as once, few or many counts, or as a class when the clone is expanded.

v_call,d_call,clone_size,j_call,cdr3_aa,cdr3_nt
TRBV2,TRBD1,NA,TRBJ2-1,CASVPGTGGNEQFF,TGTGCCAGCGTTCCCGGGACAGGGGGCAATGAGCAGTTCTTC
TRBV7-9,NA,NA,TRBJ2-2,CASSARDTGELFF,TGTGCCAGCAGCGCCCGGGACACCGGGGAGCTGTTTTTT
TRBV5-1,NA,NA,TRBJ2-1,CASTPGGTSYNEQFF,TGCGCCAGCACCCCCGGCGGGACATCCTACAATGAGCAGTTCTTC
TRBV5-1,NA,NA,TRBJ1-4,CASSQGDGTRGLNEKLFF,TGCGCCAGCAGCCAAGGGGACGGGACGAGGGGCCTAAATGAAAAACTGTTTTTT
TRBV6-5,NA,once,TRBJ2-7,CASSSAQGYEQYF,TGTGCCAGCAGTTCGGCACAGGGATACGAGCAGTACTTC
TRBV29-1,TRBD2,NA,TRBJ2-7,CSVGTSGGYEQYF,TGCAGCGTCGGGACTAGCGGGGGCTACGAGCAGTACTTC
TRBV28,NA,NA,TRBJ2-2,CASRGTGELFF,TGTGCCAGCAGGGGGACCGGGGAGCTGTTTTTT
TRBV5-4,TRBD1,NA,TRBJ1-1,CASSSQTGVNTEAFF,TGTGCCAGCAGCTCTCAGACAGGGGTGAACACTGAAGCTTTCTTT
TRBV29-1,NA,NA,TRBJ1-2,CSVPPVGYTF,TGCAGCGTCCCGCCAGTAGGCTACACCTTC
TRBV2,NA,NA,TRBJ2-7,CASSGTASYEQYF,TGTGCCAGCAGTGGGACGGCCTCCTACGAGCAGTACTTC
TRBV6-1,TRBD1,NA,TRBJ2-7,CASASGTGTVEQYF,TGTGCCAGTGCCTCCGGGACAGGGACCGTCGAGCAGTACTTC
TRBV5-4,NA,NA,TRBJ2-3,CASSSHGPTDTQYF,TGTGCCAGCAGCTCTCACGGTCCCACAGATACGCAGTATTTT
TRBV29-1,NA,NA,TRBJ1-3,CSVVNRNSGNTIYF,TGCAGCGTTGTGAACAGGAACTCTGGAAACACCATATATTTT
TRBV19,TRBD1,NA,TRBJ1-5,CASRQTGTQPQHF,TGTGCCAGTAGACAGACAGGGACTCAGCCCCAGCATTTT
TRBV4-2,NA,NA,TRBJ1-1,CASSQDWGADTEAFF,TGTGCCAGCAGCCAAGATTGGGGGGCCGACACTGAAGCTTTCTTT
TRBV2,NA,NA,TRBJ1-1,CASSERGSNAEAFF,TGTGCCAGCAGCGAAAGAGGGTCGAACGCTGAAGCTTTCTTT
TRBV11-2,TRBD1,few,TRBJ1-2,CASSSDREGYTF,TGTGCCAGCAGCTCGGACAGGGAAGGCTACACCTTC
TRBV4-1,NA,NA,TRBJ1-2,CASSRSLTDPNYGYTF,TGCGCCAGCAGCCGAAGTCTGACAGACCCTAACTATGGCTACACCTTC
TRBV6-5,TRBD1,NA,TRBJ1-2,CASRTTGVTYGYTF,TGTGCCAGCAGAACCACAGGGGTGACCTATGGCTACACCTTC
TRBV21-1,NA,once,TRBJ2-1,CARPWCSGRIGTHNEQFF,TGTGCCAGACCCTGGTGTAGCGGGAGGATAGGGACCCACAATGAGCAGTTCTTC
TRBV5-1,NA,NA,TRBJ2-5,CVSTTQSGQETQYF,TGCGTCTCCACGACGCAGAGCGGACAAGAGACCCAGTACTTC
TRBV9,NA,NA,TRBJ2-5,CASGGDDWRETQYF,TGTGCCAGCGGCGGGGACGACTGGCGGGAGACCCAGTACTTC
TRBV5-4,TRBD2,NA,TRBJ2-7,CASSLVGLAGAEQYF,TGTGCCAGCAGCTTGGTTGGGCTAGCGGGAGCCGAGCAGTACTTC
TRBV2,NA,NA,TRBJ2-1,CASSESRLYNEQFF,TGTGCCAGCAGTGAATCTAGGTTATACAATGAGCAGTTCTTC
TRBV4-1,NA,NA,TRBJ1-6,CASSQDPRSYNSPLHF,TGCGCCAGCAGCCAAGATCCCCGCTCCTATAATTCACCCCTCCACTTT
TRBV10-2,TRBD2,few,TRBJ2-1,CASSEFWGGTNEQFF,TGCGCCAGCAGTGAGTTTTGGGGGGGTACAAATGAGCAGTTCTTC
TRBV7-9,NA,NA,TRBJ1-1,CASSSKQGTEAFF,TGTGCCAGCAGCTCGAAGCAGGGGACTGAAGCTTTCTTT
TRBV19,TRBD2,once,TRBJ2-2,CASSGASGRNTGELFF,TGTGCCAGTAGTGGAGCTAGCGGGAGAAACACCGGGGAGCTGTTTTTT
TRBV6-5,NA,NA,TRBJ2-3,CASSYWWGNTDTQYF,TGTGCCAGCAGTTATTGGTGGGGGAACACAGATACGCAGTATTTT
TRBV5-6,TRBD1,NA,TRBJ2-4,CASSGTEAKNIQYF,TGTGCCAGCAGCGGGACAGAAGCCAAAAACATTCAGTACTTC
TRBV15,TRBD1,NA,TRBJ2-2,CATRTGVTGELFF,TGTGCCACACGGACAGGGGTCACCGGGGAGCTGTTTTTT
TRBV7-3,NA,NA,TRBJ2-7,CASSSTPGAKKQYF,TGTGCCAGCAGCTCAACCCCCGGAGCTAAGAAGCAGTACTTC
TRBV6-1,NA,NA,TRBJ1-3,CASSDAGRLSPSGNTIYF,TGTGCCAGCAGTGACGCAGGGCGGCTTAGTCCCTCTGGAAACACCATATATTTT
TRBV19,NA,few,TRBJ1-2,CASSRTPTTDGYTF,TGTGCCAGTAGTAGGACACCTACCACCGATGGCTACACCTTC
TRBV10-3,NA,NA,TRBJ2-2,CAISDGLDHRELFF,TGTGCCATCAGTGATGGGCTGGACCACCGGGAGCTGTTTTTT
TRBV6-6,NA,NA,TRBJ2-1,CASSYSGGSIEQFF,TGTGCCAGCAGTTACTCGGGGGGTTCTATTGAGCAGTTCTTC
TRBV4-2,NA,NA,TRBJ2-6,CASSHDKGANVLTF,TGTGCCAGCAGCCATGACAAGGGGGCCAACGTCCTGACTTTC
TRBV6-1,NA,NA,TRBJ2-3,CASSEAPVGTDGTDTQYF,TGTGCCAGCAGTGAAGCGCCTGTTGGGACGGACGGCACAGATACGCAGTATTTT
TRBV7-9,NA,NA,TRBJ1-5,CASSFPSRPQHF,TGTGCCAGCAGCTTCCCATCAAGGCCCCAGCATTTT
TRBV4-1,NA,once,TRBJ2-4,CASSQDRDRLGAKNIQYF,TGCGCCAGCAGCCAAGATAGAGACCGGTTGGGAGCCAAAAACATTCAGTACTTC
TRBV28,TRBD1,NA,TRBJ2-2,CASSPAGQGTGELFF,TGTGCCAGCAGTCCTGCGGGACAGGGAACCGGGGAGCTGTTTTTT
TRBV15,NA,NA,TRBJ2-7,CATSRDVVMGLEQYF,TGTGCCACCAGCAGAGATGTAGTAATGGGGCTCGAGCAGTACTTC
TRBV5-1,TRBD2,NA,TRBJ2-5,CASSTGGFQETQYF,TGCGCCAGCAGCACGGGGGGGTTCCAAGAGACCCAGTACTTC
TRBV7-9,NA,NA,TRBJ1-4,CASSPLGLEKLFF,TGTGCCAGCAGCCCCCTGGGACTTGAAAAACTGTTTTTT
TRBV6-5,TRBD1,NA,TRBJ1-2,CASRPGTGLYGYTF,TGTGCCAGCAGACCCGGGACAGGGCTCTATGGCTACACCTTC
TRBV18,NA,NA,TRBJ1-1,CASSPRAANTEAFF,TGTGCCAGCTCACCCAGGGCTGCGAACACTGAAGCTTTCTTT
TRBV30,TRBD2,once,TRBJ2-1,CAWSVRDTWTSGRWNSDEQFF,TGTGCCTGGAGTGTACGGGACACTTGGACTAGCGGGAGGTGGAATTCAGATGAGCAGTTCTTC
TRBV7-8,NA,NA,TRBJ1-2,CASSLAGSYGYTF,TGTGCCAGCAGCTTAGCCGGGAGCTATGGCTACACCTTC
TRBV6-1,TRBD2,NA,TRBJ2-7,CASSEPAGTSPYEQYF,TGTGCCAGCAGTGAACCTGCCGGGACTAGTCCCTACGAGCAGTACTTC
TRBV4-2,TRBD1,NA,TRBJ1-6,CASSQDGNRGGSPLHF,TGTGCCAGCAGCCAAGATGGTAACAGGGGAGGGTCACCCCTCCACTTT
TRBV11-2,NA,NA,TRBJ1-2,CASRGPGTYGYTF,TGTGCCAGTCGAGGCCCGGGTACTTACGGCTACACCTTC
TRBV11-2,TRBD2,NA,TRBJ2-2,CASSSGLLAGTGELFF,TGTGCCAGCAGCTCAGGTTTGCTAGCGGGCACCGGGGAGCTGTTTTTT
TRBV5-4,NA,NA,TRBJ2-2,CASSQPTGSNTGELFF,TGTGCCAGCAGCCAGCCCACGGGGTCAAACACCGGGGAGCTGTTTTTT
TRBV5-8,NA,NA,TRBJ2-7,CASSWLAEQYF,TGTGCCAGCAGCTGGCTCGCCGAGCAGTACTTC
TRBV19,NA,NA,TRBJ2-1,CASSLSGGGGQFF,TGTGCCAGTAGTCTCTCGGGTGGAGGTGGGCAGTTCTTC
TRBV2,TRBD1,NA,TRBJ2-5,CASSEPATGGETQYF,TGTGCCAGCAGTGAACCCGCGACAGGGGGAGAGACCCAGTACTTC
TRBV4-1,NA,NA,TRBJ1-5,CASSRQDSNQPQHF,TGCGCCAGCAGCCGCCAAGATAGCAATCAGCCCCAGCATTTT
TRBV5-8,NA,NA,TRBJ2-7,CASSPRGREQYF,TGTGCCAGCAGCCCCCGCGGTCGGGAGCAGTACTTC
TRBV5-4,NA,NA,TRBJ1-1,CASSLVGGATEAFF,TGTGCCAGCAGCCTCGTAGGAGGTGCGACTGAAGCTTTCTTT